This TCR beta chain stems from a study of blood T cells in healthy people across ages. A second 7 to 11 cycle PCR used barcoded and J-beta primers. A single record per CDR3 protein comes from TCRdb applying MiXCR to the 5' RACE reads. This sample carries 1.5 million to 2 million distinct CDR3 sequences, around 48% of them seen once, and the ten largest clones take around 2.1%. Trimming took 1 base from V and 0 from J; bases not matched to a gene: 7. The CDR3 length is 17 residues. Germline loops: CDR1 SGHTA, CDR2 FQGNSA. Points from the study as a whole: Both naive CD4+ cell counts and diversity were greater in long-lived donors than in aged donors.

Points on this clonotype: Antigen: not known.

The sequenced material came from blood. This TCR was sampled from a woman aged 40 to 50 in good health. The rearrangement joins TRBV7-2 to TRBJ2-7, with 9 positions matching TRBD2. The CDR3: CASSLVASGAPSYEQYF. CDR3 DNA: TGTGCCAGCAGCTTAGTTGCTAGCGGGGCCCCCTCCTACGAGCAGTACTTC. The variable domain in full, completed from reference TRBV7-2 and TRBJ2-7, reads GAGVSQSPSNKVTEKGKDVELRCDPISGHTALYWYRQSLGQGLEFLIYFQGNSAPDKSGLPSDRFSAERTGGSVSTLTIQRTQQEDSAVYLCASSLVASGAPSYEQYFGPGTRLTVT.